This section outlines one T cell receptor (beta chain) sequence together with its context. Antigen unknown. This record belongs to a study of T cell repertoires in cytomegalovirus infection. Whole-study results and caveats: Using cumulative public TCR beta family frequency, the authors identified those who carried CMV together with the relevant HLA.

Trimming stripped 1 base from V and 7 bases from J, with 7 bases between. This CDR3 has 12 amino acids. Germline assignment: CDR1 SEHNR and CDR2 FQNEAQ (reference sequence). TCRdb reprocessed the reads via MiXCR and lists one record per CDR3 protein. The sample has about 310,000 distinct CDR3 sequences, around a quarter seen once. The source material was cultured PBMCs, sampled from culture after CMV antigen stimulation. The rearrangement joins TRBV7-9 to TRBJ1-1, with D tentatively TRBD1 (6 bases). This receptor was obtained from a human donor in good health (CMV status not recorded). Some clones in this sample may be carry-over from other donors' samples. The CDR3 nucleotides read TGTGCCAGCAGCTTAGACAGGGTTGAAGCTTTCTTT. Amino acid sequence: CASSLDRVEAFF.